Shown below are 21 T cell receptor beta chains from a single sample sequenced in a study of T-cell reconstitution after alpha-beta-depleted transplantation in children. Using unique molecular identifiers, the investigators prepared the TCRbeta library. TCRdb reanalysed the PCR reads using MiXCR and keeps one entry per CDR3 protein. The top ten hold around 20% of the sample, which has approximately 300,000 distinct CDR3 sequences, 11% seen once. Sample: peripheral blood, taken 180 days after TCRalphabeta/CD19-depleted stem cell transplant. The receptors derive from a male patient aged 2 to 10 who had a stem cell transplant for chronic granulomatous disease, so the T cells may come from the graft donor.

A few counts support this clonotype. The chain links TRBV2 to TRBJ2-6; D assignment may be TRBD1 or TRBD2 (5 bases each). Trimming stripped 2 bases from V and 0 bases from J, with 14 bases between. This CDR3 region has 18 residues. Germline CDR1 and CDR2: SNHLY and FYNNEI. CDR3 in DNA: TGTGCCAGCAGTGAAATAGGGGACCTCAGCTCTGGGGCCAACGTCCTGACTTTC. Translating it yields CASSEIGDLSSGANVLTF.

This clonotype was seen many times. CDR3 bases: TGTGCCAGCAGCTATCAGGGTAACACCATATATTTT. This codes for CASSYQGNTIYF. The rearrangement links TRBV7-2 to TRBJ1-3, with D maybe TRBD1 (5 bases). The CDR3 spans 12 residues. Germline CDR1 and CDR2: SGHTA and FQGNSA. V dropped 4 bases and J dropped 7 bases, with 8 bases sitting between them.

In its sample, this clonotype was seen a few times. This chain links TRBV18 with TRBJ2-1; D is uncertain. This CDR3 contains 13 residues. Germline loops: CDR1 KGHSH, CDR2 LQKENI. V lost 5 bases and J 15 bases, leaving 20 bases between the germline ends. Here the CDR3 DNA reads TGTGCCAGCTCAAGATCCGGGCCGAGCGTGGGGTTCTTC. Protein sequence: CASSRSGPSVGFF.

This clonotype was detected many times. The chain recombines TRBV24-1 with TRBJ2-1; D uncertain. The CDR3 is made up of 13 amino acids. CDR1 is KGHDR and CDR2 is SFDVKD in the germline V gene. V lost 2 bases, J lost 10 bases, and 11 bases lay in between. The CDR3: CATSDSDTWEQFF. The DNA of the CDR3 is TGTGCCACCAGTGATTCCGATACCTGGGAGCAGTTCTTC.

Ten or more counts support this clonotype. The V call is TRBV7-9, the J call TRBJ2-5; 9 positions match TRBD2. This CDR3 spans 16 amino acids. The V gene end was trimmed by 2 bases and the J gene end by 2 bases; junction bases not matched to a gene: 6. Germline lookup yields CDR1 SEHNR and CDR2 FQNEAQ (reference sequence). CDR3 sequence reads: CASSLSSGIPQETQYF. The CDR3 DNA reads as TGTGCCAGCAGCTTATCTAGCGGGATTCCTCAAGAGACCCAGTACTTC.

The chain couples TRBV28 to TRBJ2-7; 8 nucleotides match TRBD2. The CDR3 totals 13 residues. V gave up 6 bases and J gave up 9 bases; unmatched junction bases: 10. From germline, CDR1 is MDHEN and CDR2 SYDVKM. CDR3 sequence reads: CASSPGGAGVQYF. Written as DNA, the CDR3 is TGTGCCAGCAGCCCCGGCGGAGCGGGAGTGCAGTACTTC. The full variable domain, rest sourced from reference TRBV28 and TRBJ2-7, is DVKVTQSSRYLVKRTGEKVFLECVQDMDHENMFWYRQDPGLGLRLIYFSYDVKMKEKGDIPEGYSVSREKKERFSLILESASTNQTSMYLCASSPGGAGVQYFGPGTRLTVT.

This clonotype was seen ten or more times. This chain uses TRBV6-1 with TRBJ1-1; 9 bases agree with TRBD1. V was clipped by 9 bases and J by 0 bases; unmatched bases: 14. The CDR3 runs 17 residues. Germline assignment: CDR1 MNHNS and CDR2 SASEGT. The CDR3 nucleotides read TGTGCCAGTGTACCGGGACAGGGTACGGGCCTGAACACTGAAGCTTTCTTT. As protein: CASVPGQGTGLNTEAFF.

There are many counts of this clonotype. J is TRBJ1-2 and V is TRBV29-1, with 11 bases lining up with TRBD1. There are 13 residues in the CDR3. The V gene end was trimmed by 5 bases and the J gene end by 5 bases; junction bases not matched to a gene: 4. Germline V gives CDR1 SQVTM, CDR2 ANQGSEA. CDR3: CSVSGQGAYGYTF. The CDR3 DNA sequence: TGCAGCGTTTCTGGACAGGGGGCGTATGGCTACACCTTC.

This clonotype was found many times. The V and J genes are TRBV4-1 and TRBJ2-7; 7 bases map to TRBD2. V lost 0 bases, J lost 2 bases, and 13 bases stayed unmatched. This CDR3 has 18 amino acids. Germline CDR1 is MGHRA and CDR2 is YSYEKL. CDR3 amino acids: CASSQDLTSSLPAYEQYF. The DNA for the CDR3 is TGCGCCAGCAGCCAAGACCTGACTAGCAGCCTACCCGCCTACGAGCAGTACTTC.

At least ten counts were recorded for this clonotype. CDR3 DNA: TGCGCCAGCAGAGGGACAACCTCGGGGGAATGGTACTTC. The encoded protein is CASRGTTSGEWYF. The J gene is TRBJ2-5, the V gene TRBV5-1; D is possibly TRBD1 or TRBD2 (6 bases each). Germline V lookup: CDR1 SGHRS, CDR2 YFSETQ. Trimming removed 5 bases at V and 13 bases at J, with 21 bases between. CDR3 length equals 13 residues.

This clonotype occurred many times. The J gene is TRBJ1-5, the V gene TRBV29-1; D gene unclear. V dropped 7 bases and J dropped 0 bases, with 7 bases sitting between them. This CDR3 is 12 amino acids long. Germline CDR1 is SQVTM and CDR2 is ANQGSEA. The CDR3 region has the DNA TGCAGCGGAAAAAATAGCAATCAGCCCCAGCATTTT. Amino acid sequence: CSGKNSNQPQHF.

The sample holds many counts of this clonotype. The rearrangement joins TRBV20-1 to TRBJ1-6; 9 bases map to TRBD1. The CDR3 runs 17 residues. V shed 3 bases, J shed 0 bases, and the junction held 6 bases outside the gene matches. The germline CDR1 and CDR2 sequences are DFQATT and SNEGSKA (reference sequence). The CDR3, as DNA: TGCAGTGCTAGGACAGGGGGTGCGGGCTCCTATAATTCACCCCTCCACTTT. Its protein product is CSARTGGAGSYNSPLHF.

This clonotype was counted at least ten times. This sequence joins TRBV27 and TRBJ2-1; D is possibly TRBD2 (6 bases). V lost 3 bases, J lost 0 bases, and 18 bases lay in between. This CDR3 comprises 18 residues. Germline values: CDR1 MNHEY, CDR2 SMNVEV (reference sequence). CDR3 region: CASSLKSSGLSSYNEQFF. CDR3 in DNA: TGTGCCAGCAGTTTGAAGTCGAGCGGGCTCAGCTCCTACAATGAGCAGTTCTTC.

This clonotype was observed a handful of times. This sequence joins TRBV12-3 or TRBV12-4 and TRBJ1-6, with a possible D match to TRBD1 (6 bases). This CDR3 has 15 amino acids. V lost 3 bases, J lost 8 bases, and 14 bases lay in between. The CDR3: CASSLGAGDYSPLHF. In nucleotides, the CDR3 is TGTGCCAGCAGTTTGGGGGCAGGGGACTATTCACCCCTCCACTTT.

This clonotype was recorded at least ten times. V usage is TRBV5-1 and J usage is TRBJ2-2; D may be TRBD1 or TRBD2 (5 bases each). The CDR3 is made up of 17 amino acids. Germline V lookup: CDR1 SGHRS, CDR2 YFSETQ. V dropped 5 bases and J dropped 2 bases, with 19 bases sitting between them. CDR3 loop: CASRELLRDQNTGELFF. DNA of the CDR3: TGCGCCAGCAGAGAACTCCTGAGGGACCAAAACACCGGGGAGCTGTTTTTT. The whole variable domain, remainder taken from reference TRBV5-1 and TRBJ2-2, is KAGVTQTPRYLIKTRGQQVTLSCSPISGHRSVSWYQQTPGQGLQFLFEYFSETQRNKGNFPGRFSGRQFSNSRSEMNVSTLELGDSALYLCASRELLRDQNTGELFFGEGSRLTVL.

In this sample, this clonotype turned up many times. The CDR3 DNA is TGCAGCGTTGAAGGGGGGTATTTTGGCTACACCTTC. This translates into CSVEGGYFGYTF. The chain is built from TRBV29-1 and TRBJ1-2; a possible D gene is TRBD1 (5 bases). This CDR3 is 12 amino acids long. Trimming pared 1 base from V and 7 bases from J, leaving 10 bases between. Per germline, CDR1 SQVTM and CDR2 ANQGSEA.

Many counts were recorded for this clonotype. This chain connects TRBV25-1 to TRBJ2-1; possible D gene TRBD1, 5 bases. Germline-derived CDR1 and CDR2 are MGHDK and SYGVNS. Trimming pared 6 bases from V and 13 bases from J, leaving 19 bases between. The CDR3 extends over 13 amino acids. CDR3 in DNA: TGTGCCAGCAGCAAAGGGGCTTTAGTGGCCCAGTTCTTC. Protein sequence: CASSKGALVAQFF.

In its sample, this clonotype was seen many times. V gene TRBV19 combines with J gene TRBJ1-3, with 8 bases aligning to TRBD1. This CDR3 region has 17 residues. Germline V CDR1 and CDR2: LNHDA, SQIVND (reference sequence). Trimming took 3 bases from V and 2 from J; bases not matched to a gene: 9. This chain's CDR3 is CASSIWGTGAAGNTIYF. In DNA form, the CDR3 reads TGTGCCAGTAGTATTTGGGGGACAGGAGCGGCTGGAAACACCATATATTTT.

Ten or more counts support this clonotype. As DNA, the CDR3 is TGTGCCAGCAGCTCCAGGGGGGTTGAAGCTTTCTTT. Translation: CASSSRGVEAFF. This rearrangement joins TRBV7-9 to TRBJ1-1; TRBD1 matches at 7 bases. CDR1 is SEHNR and CDR2 is FQNEAQ in the germline V gene (reference sequence). V trimming: 4 bases; J trimming: 7 bases; junction bases outside the gene matches: 3. The CDR3 extends over 12 amino acids.

On this clonotype: It may be a read error: a sequence one base away is much more abundant. The CDR3 loop reads CSAPSGIKDTQYF. The CDR3 region has the DNA TGCAGTGCTCCTAGCGGGATCAAAGATACGCAGTATTTT. This chain connects TRBV20-1 to TRBJ2-3, with TRBD2 identical over 9 bases. CDR3 size: 13 residues. V gave up 5 bases and J gave up 5 bases; unmatched junction bases: 5. The germline V gene has CDR1 DFQATT and CDR2 SNEGSKA (reference sequence).

This clonotype occurred many times. This chain links TRBV6-2 or TRBV6-3 with TRBJ2-7; D ambiguous. V was clipped by 8 bases and J by 5 bases, with 10 bases between them. CDR1 MNHEY and CDR2 SVGEGT come from the germline V gene. CDR3 length: 11 residues. The chain's CDR3 is CASSQTHEQYF. DNA of the CDR3: TGTGCCAGCTCCCAGACCCACGAGCAGTACTTC.